What follows are 25 T cell receptor beta chains derived from one specimen sequenced in a study of brain metastases from non-small cell lung cancer. The repertoire was sequenced with immunoSEQ multiplex PCR; TCRdb's copy has only in-frame clones and lacks some. The sample lists approximately 4,500 clones, around 83% occurring once. Sequenced material: primary lung tumor tissue. The receptors derive from a donor aged 40 or older with non-small cell lung cancer.

The chain couples TRBV19 to TRBJ2-3; 12 nucleotides match TRBD2. Looked up from germline, CDR1 is LNHDA and CDR2 is SQIVND (reference sequence). V shed 6 bases and J 10 bases; nucleotides not matched to a gene: 5. This CDR3 has 13 amino acids. CDR3 loop: CASSASGGAAQYF. CDR3 nucleotide sequence: TGTGCCAGTAGCGCTAGCGGGGGGGCCGCGCAGTATTTT.

V and J are TRBV29-1 and TRBJ1-2; tentative D call: TRBD1 (6 bases). V shed 6 bases and J shed 2 bases, with 10 bases lying between them. The CDR3 runs 12 residues. CDR1 is SQVTM, CDR2 ANQGSEA, per germline. The CDR3 nucleotides are TGCAGCGTGGAGGACAGCAACTATGGCTACACCTTC. It codes for CSVEDSNYGYTF. The variable domain in full, completed from reference TRBV29-1 and TRBJ1-2, reads SAVISQKPSRDICQRGTSLTIQCQVDSQVTMMFWYRQQPGQSLTLIATANQGSEATYESGFVIDKFPISRPNLTFSTLTVSNMSPEDSSIYLCSVEDSNYGYTFGSGTRLTVV.

A word on this clone: An end of the junction does not agree with germline; a read error may underlie this. This same CDR3 is encoded by further DNA sequences in the sample. This chain joins TRBV6-1 and TRBJ1-5; tentatively, D is TRBD1 (6 bases). Germline V gene data show CDR1 as MNHNS and CDR2 as SASEGT. The CDR3 length is 16 residues. The CDR3 nucleotides read TGTGCCAGCAGCGAAGGAACAGGGACCTTCAATCAGCCCCAGCATTTT. It is translated as CASSEGTGTFNQPQHF.

The chain uses TRBV7-2 and TRBJ1-1; perhaps TRBD1 as D (6 bases). CDR1 and CDR2 (germline): SGHTA, FQGNSA. Trimming shortened V by 2 bases and J by 4 bases, and 11 bases separated the two germline ends. There are 14 residues in the CDR3. The CDR3 DNA follows: TGTGCCAGCAGCTTAATGGGGGCGTCCACTGAAGCTTTCTTT. Its protein is CASSLMGASTEAFF. Supplemented by reference TRBV7-2 and TRBJ1-1, the full variable domain reads GAGVSQSPSNKVTEKGKDVELRCDPISGHTALYWYRQSLGQGLEFLIYFQGNSAPDKSGLPSDRFSAERTGGSVSTLTIQRTQQEDSAVYLCASSLMGASTEAFFGQGTRLTVV.

The chain has TRBV7-3 and TRBJ2-1, with D possibly matching TRBD2 (6 bases). The CDR3 is 15 residues long. Germline CDR1 and CDR2: SGHTA and FQGTGA. Trimming took off 1 base at V and 2 bases at J, with 9 bases between the two ends. CDR3 protein: CASSLRAGTYNEQFF. CDR3 bases: TGTGCCAGCAGCTTAAGGGCGGGGACCTACAATGAGCAGTTCTTC.

The chain uses TRBV6-6 and TRBJ1-5; unclear D gene. Germline V gene data show CDR1 as MNHNY and CDR2 as SVGAGI (reference sequence). Trimming stripped 0 bases from V and 7 bases from J, with 7 bases between. This CDR3 region has 13 residues. The CDR3: CASSYSVNQPQHF. The CDR3 DNA reads as TGTGCCAGCAGTTACTCGGTAAACCAGCCCCAGCATTTT.

With respect to this clone: At one boundary the junction diverges from the germline segment, which might be a read error. CDR3 DNA: TGTGTCAGCGCCCAAAATATTAATAGCAATCAGCCCCAGCATTTT. It encodes CVSAQNINSNQPQHF. V and J are TRBV6-5 and TRBJ1-5; D is unclear. Germline values: CDR1 MNHEY, CDR2 SVGAGI. The CDR3 totals 15 residues.

The chain employs TRBV28 and TRBJ2-4, with D maybe TRBD2 (6 bases). V was shortened by 5 bases and J by 9 bases, with 26 bases between the two germline ends. Germline lookup yields CDR1 MDHEN and CDR2 SYDVKM. The CDR3 is 17 residues long. CDR3 region: CASSGEGLALAKVIQYF. The CDR3, as DNA: TGTGCCAGCAGTGGGGAAGGTCTAGCGCTAGCCAAAGTCATTCAGTACTTC. The entire variable domain, with the rest obtained from reference TRBV28 and TRBJ2-4, is as follows: DVKVTQSSRYLVKRTGEKVFLECVQDMDHENMFWYRQDPGLGLRLIYFSYDVKMKEKGDIPEGYSVSREKKERFSLILESASTNQTSMYLCASSGEGLALAKVIQYFGAGTRLSVL.

The chain employs TRBV2 and TRBJ2-7; D call uncertain. Germline loops: CDR1 SNHLY, CDR2 FYNNEI. The V end was cut by 8 bases, the J end by 5 bases, with 16 bases between. The CDR3 sequence is 13 residues long. The CDR3 region is CASLVEGLDEQYV. DNA of the CDR3: TGTGCCAGCTTGGTAGAAGGGCTCGACGAGCAGTACGTC.

V is TRBV6-2 or TRBV6-3 and J is TRBJ1-1; D gene ambiguous. The V gene's germline CDR1 is MNHEY and CDR2 SVGEGT. V shed 5 bases and J shed 1 base, with 8 bases lying between them. The length of the CDR3 is 13 residues. CDR3 coding DNA: TGTGCCAGCAGTACCGGGGAGAACACTGAAGCTTTCTTT. This translates into CASSTGENTEAFF.

The chain carries TRBV6-5 and TRBJ2-3; the match to TRBD2 covers 7 bases. The CDR3 length is 14 residues. Germline trimming cut 8 bases from V and 2 bases from J; bases unmatched to any gene: 7. Germline CDR1 and CDR2: MNHEY and SVGAGI. DNA for the CDR3: TGTGCCAGCGGCTGGCTAGCGGCCACAGATACGCAGTATTTT. Translated: CASGWLAATDTQYF.

This clone was recorded a few times. The chain is built from TRBV12-3 or TRBV12-4 and TRBJ1-1, with D possibly matching TRBD1 (5 bases). The CDR3 totals 12 residues. The V gene lost 6 bases and the J gene lost 10 bases, with 15 bases spanning the gap. The CDR3 loop reads CASSPGRRSAFF. CDR3 nucleotide sequence: TGTGCCAGCAGCCCGGGACGGCGATCAGCTTTCTTT.

This clone was found a few times. The rearrangement links TRBV27 to TRBJ1-2; 7 bases align to TRBD1. This CDR3 region has 15 residues. Trimming took 2 bases from V and 4 from J; bases not matched to a gene: 7. The germline V gene has CDR1 MNHEY and CDR2 SMNVEV (reference sequence). The CDR3 DNA reads TGTGCCAGCAGTTTAGAAGGGGGCGCAGCCTATGGCTACACCTTC. Translating gives CASSLEGGAAYGYTF.

This clone was found once. The gene calls are TRBV6-5 and TRBJ1-2, with D possibly being TRBD1 (5 bases). This CDR3 has 13 amino acids. The V end was cut by 7 bases, the J end by 8 bases, with 17 bases between. Germline CDR1 MNHEY, CDR2 SVGAGI. The CDR3 protein is CASKGQGSLGYTF. CDR3 nucleotide sequence: TGTGCCAGCAAGGGCCAGGGAAGTTTGGGCTACACCTTC.

The J gene is TRBJ1-6, the V gene TRBV4-3, with D unclear. Between the trimmed V and J ends, which lost 0 bases and 7 bases, there was a span of 7 bases. This CDR3 contains 14 residues. CDR1 is LGHNA, CDR2 YSLEER, per germline. CDR3 sequence: CASSQDLLNSPLHF. The CDR3 bases are TGCGCCAGCAGCCAAGACCTGTTGAATTCACCCCTCCACTTT.

A few counts support this clone. The V call is TRBV6-4, the J call TRBJ2-3, with D hard to call. This CDR3 is built from 14 residues. The germline V gene encodes CDR1 MRHNA and CDR2 SNTAGT. V lost 2 bases, J lost 4 bases, and 10 bases lay in between. The CDR3 loop is CASSDGPDPDTQYF. The DNA for the CDR3 is TGTGCCAGCAGTGACGGGCCAGACCCAGATACGCAGTATTTT.

As regards this clone: Other DNA sequences within the sample encode an identical CDR3. The genes are TRBV19 and TRBJ1-2; D unresolved. Germline V gene sequence: CDR1 LNHDA, CDR2 SQIVND (reference sequence). This CDR3 is 14 amino acids long. V was trimmed by 10 bases and J by 2 bases, leaving 17 bases between them. CDR3 in DNA: TGTGCCACCACGACCTTCGGTGGCAACTATGGCTACACCTTC. Translation gives CATTTFGGNYGYTF.

The V gene is TRBV28, the J gene TRBJ2-7; D could derive from TRBD1 or TRBD2 (6 bases each). CDR3 length: 13 amino acids. In germline, CDR1 is MDHEN, CDR2 SYDVKM. The germline V and J ends were trimmed by 7 bases and 6 bases, with 16 bases remaining between them. The CDR3 region has the DNA TGTGCCAGCACTGAACACGGAGGGGGCGAGCAGTACGTC. Its translation: CASTEHGGGEQYV.

This clone showed up just once. This chain connects TRBV5-1 to TRBJ1-1; D uncertain. The germline V gene encodes CDR1 SGHRS and CDR2 YFSETQ. The V end lost 2 bases, the J end lost 4 bases, and 15 bases lay between the germline ends. This CDR3 comprises 15 residues. DNA of the CDR3: TGCGCCAGCAGCTTAACGGCAGAGTGGAGCACTGAAGCTTTCTTT. Its protein product is CASSLTAEWSTEAFF. The whole variable domain, filled in from reference TRBV5-1 and TRBJ1-1, reads KAGVTQTPRYLIKTRGQQVTLSCSPISGHRSVSWYQQTPGQGLQFLFEYFSETQRNKGNFPGRFSGRQFSNSRSEMNVSTLELGDSALYLCASSLTAEWSTEAFFGQGTRLTVV.

The rearrangement uses TRBV19 and TRBJ1-4; the match to TRBD1 covers 7 bases. The J segment lost 5 bases and the V segment lost 10 bases, leaving 10 bases of the junction unmatched. This CDR3 comprises 14 residues. The germline gives CDR1 LNHDA, CDR2 SQIVND (reference sequence). As DNA, the CDR3 is TGTGCCACAAAAGGGGGACAGATGAATGAAAAACTGTTTTTT. This codes for CATKGGQMNEKLFF.

As concerns this clone: Within the sample, other DNA sequences also encode this same CDR3. This chain connects TRBV7-8 to TRBJ1-1; D is perhaps TRBD1 (5 bases). The CDR3 contains 13 residues. V was cut by 5 bases and J by 4 bases, with 11 bases left in between. CDR1 SGHVS and CDR2 FQNEAQ come from the germline V gene. CDR3 loop: CASSVQGRTEAFF. The DNA for the CDR3 is TGTGCCAGCAGCGTTCAGGGTCGCACTGAAGCTTTCTTT.

This clone was picked up one time. The chain links TRBV9 to TRBJ1-1; D is possibly TRBD1 (5 bases). CDR1 and CDR2 (germline): SGDLS, YYNGEE. CDR3 size: 15 residues. Trimming cost V 0 bases and J 5 bases, with 14 bases left between them. In DNA, the CDR3 is TGTGCCAGCAGCGTAGATGAAGGCGGGGGAACTGAAGCTTTCTTT. Its protein is CASSVDEGGGTEAFF.

Points on this clone: In the same sample, other DNA sequences code for this CDR3. The genes are TRBV30 and TRBJ1-2, with TRBD1 identical over 9 bases. Trimming took 5 bases from V and 4 from J; bases not matched to a gene: 8. The CDR3 runs to 14 residues. Germline CDR1 reads GTSNPN; CDR2 reads SVGIG (reference sequence). DNA for the CDR3: TGTGCCTGGGCCGCCGGGACAGGGTTCTATGGCTACACCTTC. Translated: CAWAAGTGFYGYTF. Combining the CDR3 with reference TRBV30 and TRBJ1-2 gives the whole variable domain SQTIHQWPATLVQPVGSPLSLECTVEGTSNPNLYWYRQAAGRGLQLLFYSVGIGQISSEVPQNLSASRPQDRQFILSSKKLLLSDSGFYLCAWAAGTGFYGYTFGSGTRLTVV.

The chain is built from TRBV11-3 and TRBJ2-1, with 9 bases lining up with TRBD1. This CDR3 contains 16 residues. Germline V gene lookup returns CDR1 SGHNT and CDR2 YENEEA. The V segment lost 5 bases and the J segment 8 bases; nucleotides outside the gene matches: 13. The CDR3 sequence is CASSPPLGTGNYEQFF. CDR3 nucleotide sequence: TGTGCCAGCAGCCCCCCTCTCGGGACAGGGAATTATGAGCAGTTCTTC. Combining the CDR3 with reference TRBV11-3 and TRBJ2-1 gives the whole variable domain EAGVVQSPRYKIIEKKQPVAFWCNPISGHNTLYWYLQNLGQGPELLIRYENEEAVDDSQLPKDRFSAERLKGVDSTLKIQPAELGDSAVYLCASSPPLGTGNYEQFFGPGTRLTVL.

This clone showed up just once. CDR3 coding DNA: TGTGCCAGTAGTATAGCAGCCGGGACGGCAGTTAACTATGGCTACACCTTC. As protein: CASSIAAGTAVNYGYTF. The J gene is TRBJ1-2, the V gene TRBV19; D is perhaps TRBD1 (5 bases). Germline CDR1 LNHDA, CDR2 SQIVND (reference sequence). CDR3 length: 17 amino acids. V was pared by 1 base and J by 1 base, with 16 bases between. Using reference TRBV19 and TRBJ1-2 for the parts outside the CDR3, the full variable domain is DGGITQSPKYLFRKEGQNVTLSCEQNLNHDAMYWYRQDPGQGLRLIYYSQIVNDFQKGDIAEGYSVSREKKESFPLTVTSAQKNPTAFYLCASSIAAGTAVNYGYTFGSGTRLTVV.